This TCR beta chain originates from a study of CD8+CD57+ T cells in acquired aplastic anemia. The study profiled TCR beta VDJ and CDR3 using genomic DNA as template. TCRdb re-analysed the reads in MiXCR, keeping a single row per CDR3 protein. The sample yields about 210,000 distinct CDR3 sequences, around 63% seen once. V was clipped by 0 bases and J by 4 bases, with 10 bases between them. The CDR3 is made up of 14 amino acids. Looked up from germline, CDR1 is SGHRS and CDR2 is YFSETQ. This chain links TRBV5-1 with TRBJ2-5; a possible D gene is TRBD1 (6 bases). Sequencing input: sorted CD4+, CD8+, or CD8+CD57+ T cells (not recorded which) from PBMCs. The receptor was isolated from a human donor in good health. CDR3 sequence reads: CASSLAQGSETQYF. CDR3 DNA: TGCGCCAGCAGCTTGGCACAGGGATCAGAGACCCAGTACTTC.